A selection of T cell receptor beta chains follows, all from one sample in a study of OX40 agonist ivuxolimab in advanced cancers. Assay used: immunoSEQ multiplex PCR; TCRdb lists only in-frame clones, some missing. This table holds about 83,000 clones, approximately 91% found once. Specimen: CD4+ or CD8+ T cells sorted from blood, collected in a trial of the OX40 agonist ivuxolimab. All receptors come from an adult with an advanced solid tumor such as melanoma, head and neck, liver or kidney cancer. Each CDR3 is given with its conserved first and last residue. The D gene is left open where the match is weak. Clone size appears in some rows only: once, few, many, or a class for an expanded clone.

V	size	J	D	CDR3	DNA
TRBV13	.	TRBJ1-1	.	CASSSRGKNTEAFF	TGTGCCAGCAGCTCCCGTGGGAAAAACACTGAAGCTTTCTTT
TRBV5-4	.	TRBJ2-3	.	CASSPARGAGTDTQYF	TGTGCCAGCAGCCCAGCCCGGGGGGCGGGCACAGATACGCAGTATTTT
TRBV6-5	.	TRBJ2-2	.	CASRKGSTGELFF	TGTGCCAGCAGGAAGGGTAGCACCGGGGAGCTGTTTTTT
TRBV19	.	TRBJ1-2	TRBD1	CASSIPSGTGGANYGYTF	TGTGCCAGTAGTATCCCATCCGGGACAGGGGGAGCTAACTATGGCTACACCTTC
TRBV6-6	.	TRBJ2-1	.	CASSYDQWSYNEQFF	TGTGCCAGCAGTTACGACCAGTGGTCCTACAATGAGCAGTTCTTC
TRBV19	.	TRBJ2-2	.	CASRVVGNTGELFF	TGTGCCAGTAGAGTGGTAGGGAACACCGGGGAGCTGTTTTTT
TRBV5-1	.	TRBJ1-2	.	CASSLGPSDNGYTF	TGCGCCAGCAGCTTGGGGCCCTCCGATAATGGCTACACCTTC
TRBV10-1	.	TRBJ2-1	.	CASSEEGGARNEQFF	TGCGCCAGCAGTGAAGAGGGGGGGGCCAGAAATGAGCAGTTCTTC
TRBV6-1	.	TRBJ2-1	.	CASSGAWGNEQFF	TGTGCCAGCAGTGGAGCGTGGGGCAATGAGCAGTTCTTC
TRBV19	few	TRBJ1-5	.	CASKIRGQVQPQHF	TGTGCCAGTAAAATACGGGGGCAGGTACAGCCCCAGCATTTT
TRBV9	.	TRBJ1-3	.	CASSVLGDGNTIYF	TGTGCCAGCAGCGTACTAGGAGATGGAAACACCATATATTTT
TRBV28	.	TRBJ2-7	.	CASSLWGRRDEQYF	TGTGCCAGCAGTTTATGGGGTCGCAGGGACGAGCAGTACTTC
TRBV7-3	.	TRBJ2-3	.	CASSFGGDEDTQYF	TGTGCCAGCAGCTTTGGCGGAGACGAAGATACGCAGTATTTT
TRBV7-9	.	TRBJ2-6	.	CASSLASGANVLTF	TGTGCCAGCAGCTTAGCATCGGGGGCCAACGTCCTGACTTTC
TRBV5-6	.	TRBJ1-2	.	CASSLGSVGMGYTF	TGTGCCAGCAGCTTGGGGTCGGTAGGCATGGGCTACACCTTC
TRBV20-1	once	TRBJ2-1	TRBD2	CSAGRADEQFF	TGCAGTGCCGGGAGGGCCGATGAGCAGTTCTTC
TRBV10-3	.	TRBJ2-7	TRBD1	CAISRDSGYEQYF	TGTGCCATCAGTAGGGACAGCGGCTACGAGCAGTACTTC
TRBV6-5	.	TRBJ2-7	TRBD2	CASTPSGGYEQYF	TGTGCCAGCACCCCTTCCGGGGGGTACGAGCAGTACTTC
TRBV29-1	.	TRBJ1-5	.	CSVQEGAGQLKHF	TGCAGCGTTCAAGAAGGGGCAGGTCAGCTCAAGCATTTT
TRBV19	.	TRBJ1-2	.	CASSNQVANYGYTF	TGTGCCAGTAGTAACCAGGTCGCAAACTATGGCTACACCTTC
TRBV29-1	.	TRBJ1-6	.	CSVEESGGSSLHF	TGCAGCGTTGAAGAATCCGGGGGCTCGTCCCTCCACTTT
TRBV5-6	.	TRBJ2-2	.	CASRQPQGGTGELFF	TGTGCCAGCAGACAACCTCAGGGAGGCACCGGGGAGCTGTTTTTT
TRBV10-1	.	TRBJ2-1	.	CASSDIRRGDSNEQFF	TGCGCCAGCAGTGACATCCGGAGGGGAGACTCCAATGAGCAGTTCTTC
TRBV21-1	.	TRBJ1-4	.	CASSKRVEGTREKLFF	TGTGCCAGCAGCAAACGGGTCGAGGGAACGCGGGAAAAACTGTTTTTT
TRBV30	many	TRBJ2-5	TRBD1	CAWNRGSTETQYF	TGTGCCTGGAACAGGGGAAGTACGGAGACCCAGTACTTC
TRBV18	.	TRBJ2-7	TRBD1	CASSRQGAEQYF	TGTGCCAGCTCTCGACAGGGTGCCGAGCAGTACTTC
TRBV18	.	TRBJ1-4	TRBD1	CASSSPVAGGNEKLFF	TGTGCCAGCTCATCCCCCGTGGCAGGGGGTAATGAAAAACTGTTTTTT
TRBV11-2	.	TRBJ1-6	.	CASSFPPREPYSPLHF	TGTGCCAGCAGCTTCCCCCCAAGGGAGCCATATTCACCCCTCCACTTT
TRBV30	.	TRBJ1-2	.	CAWSEGRDYGYTF	TGTGCCTGGAGCGAGGGACGGGACTATGGCTACACCTTC
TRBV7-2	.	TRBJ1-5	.	CASSLEGGQPQHF	TGTGCCAGCAGCTTAGAGGGCGGTCAGCCCCAGCATTTT
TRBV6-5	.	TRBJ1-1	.	CASSYLPGATEAFF	TGTGCCAGCAGTTACCTTCCGGGGGCCACTGAAGCTTTCTTT
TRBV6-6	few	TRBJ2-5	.	CASTYSRGQETQYF	TGTGCCAGCACCTACTCGCGGGGCCAAGAGACCCAGTACTTC
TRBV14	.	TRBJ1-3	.	CASSHRQGRRGGNTIYF	TGTGCCAGCAGCCATCGGCAGGGAAGAAGAGGTGGAAACACCATATATTTT
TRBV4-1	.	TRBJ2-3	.	CASSQDGGGGATDTQYF	TGCGCCAGCAGCCAGGACGGAGGGGGCGGGGCCACAGATACGCAGTATTTT
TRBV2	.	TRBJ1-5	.	CASKYPNQPQHF	TGTGCCAGCAAGTACCCTAATCAGCCCCAGCATTTT
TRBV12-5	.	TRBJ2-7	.	CASGRDLVYEQYF	TGTGCTAGTGGCCGGGACCTGGTCTACGAGCAGTACTTC